A selection of T cell receptor beta chains follows, all from one sample in a study of blood T cells in healthy people across ages. TCRdb reprocessed the 5' RACE reads with MiXCR, giving one entry per CDR3 protein. This sample has more than 900,000 distinct CDR3 sequences; about 28% occur once, and the top ten carry about 10%. The sample was also reused in another study, on T cells of mothers and their children.

The sequencing sample was made of blood. These receptors originate from a woman in her forties in good health. Each CDR3 is given with its conserved first and last residue. D genes are given only for firm matches. Clone sizes are given selectively: once, few, many, or a class where the clone is expanded.

CDR3nt: TGTGCCAGCAGCCCACCCCCTGGGGGCAGGCCTAGTGAAGCTTTCTTT
CDR3aa: CASSPPPGGRPSEAFF
j_gene: TRBJ1-1
v_gene: TRBV7-2
d_gene: .
abundance: .

CDR3nt: TGCAGTGCTAGAGTGCTGGGGAATTTCGCTGAAGCTTTCTTT
CDR3aa: CSARVLGNFAEAFF
j_gene: TRBJ1-1
v_gene: TRBV20-1
d_gene: .
abundance: .

CDR3nt: TGTGCCAGCAGTTTATTCCAGGGGGCGGGGAAACTGTTTTTT
CDR3aa: CASSLFQGAGKLFF
j_gene: TRBJ1-4
v_gene: TRBV28
d_gene: TRBD1
abundance: few

CDR3nt: TGTGCCAGCAGTTTCTCGGCAGGGGGCTATGAGCAGTTCTTC
CDR3aa: CASSFSAGGYEQFF
j_gene: TRBJ2-1
v_gene: TRBV27
d_gene: TRBD1
abundance: .

CDR3nt: TGCGCCAGCAGCTTGGAGAGGGGGCGGGTTTGGTACGAGCAGTACTTC
CDR3aa: CASSLERGRVWYEQYF
j_gene: TRBJ2-7
v_gene: TRBV5-1
d_gene: TRBD1
abundance: .

CDR3nt: TGTGCCAGCAGTCCAAAGGGACAGGGGGCCTACAATGAGCAGTTCTTC
CDR3aa: CASSPKGQGAYNEQFF
j_gene: TRBJ2-1
v_gene: TRBV6-2/TRBV6-3
d_gene: TRBD1
abundance: many

CDR3nt: TGCAGTGCTAGAGGGCAGATAAGCGCGGCCGGGGAGCTGTTTTTT
CDR3aa: CSARGQISAAGELFF
j_gene: TRBJ2-2
v_gene: TRBV20-1
d_gene: .
abundance: .

CDR3nt: TGCGCCAGCAGCCCTAGGCTAGCGAGTTACAATGAGCAGTTCTTC
CDR3aa: CASSPRLASYNEQFF
j_gene: TRBJ2-1
v_gene: TRBV5-1
d_gene: .
abundance: .

CDR3nt: TGCAGTGCTAGGAGGGGGGGGCCCTACGAGCAGTACTTC
CDR3aa: CSARRGGPYEQYF
j_gene: TRBJ2-7
v_gene: TRBV20-1
d_gene: .
abundance: .

CDR3nt: TGTGCCACCAGTGAGGACCTGCGACGCACCGGGGAGCTGTTTTTT
CDR3aa: CATSEDLRRTGELFF
j_gene: TRBJ2-2
v_gene: TRBV24-1
d_gene: .
abundance: .

CDR3nt: TGTGCCATCAGTGACGACTCCTACGAGCAGTACTTC
CDR3aa: CAISDDSYEQYF
j_gene: TRBJ2-7
v_gene: TRBV10-3
d_gene: .
abundance: many

CDR3nt: TGTGCCATCAGCCTGGGACAGGGGAGCTATGGCTACACCTTC
CDR3aa: CAISLGQGSYGYTF
j_gene: TRBJ1-2
v_gene: TRBV10-3
d_gene: TRBD1
abundance: many

CDR3nt: TGTGCCAGCAGTTTGTTGGACAGGGGGACCGGGGGCTACACCTTC
CDR3aa: CASSLLDRGTGGYTF
j_gene: TRBJ1-2
v_gene: TRBV12-3/TRBV12-4
d_gene: TRBD1
abundance: many

CDR3nt: TGTGCCGGCAGCCAAGCTCATGGAACGGGAGAGACCCAGTACTTC
CDR3aa: CAGSQAHGTGETQYF
j_gene: TRBJ2-5
v_gene: TRBV3-1
d_gene: .
abundance: .

CDR3nt: TGCAGTGCTAGAGGAGAACAGGGAAGCTCCTACAATGAGCAGTTCTTC
CDR3aa: CSARGEQGSSYNEQFF
j_gene: TRBJ2-1
v_gene: TRBV20-1
d_gene: .
abundance: many

CDR3nt: TGTGCCAGCAAGTCTGCCGGGACACAGAACACTGAAGCTTTCTTT
CDR3aa: CASKSAGTQNTEAFF
j_gene: TRBJ1-1
v_gene: TRBV7-9
d_gene: .
abundance: .

CDR3nt: TGTGCCAGCAGCTCGGGACCTGTCGCCGGGGAGCTGTTTTTT
CDR3aa: CASSSGPVAGELFF
j_gene: TRBJ2-2
v_gene: TRBV7-2
d_gene: .
abundance: few

CDR3nt: TGCGCCAGCAGCCCAATGGACAGGGGAAACGAGCAGTACTTC
CDR3aa: CASSPMDRGNEQYF
j_gene: TRBJ2-7
v_gene: TRBV4-1
d_gene: TRBD1
abundance: many

CDR3nt: TGTGCCACCAGCAGAGGGGGGAGGGTCTATGGCTACACCTTC
CDR3aa: CATSRGGRVYGYTF
j_gene: TRBJ1-2
v_gene: TRBV15
d_gene: .
abundance: few

CDR3nt: TGCGGTGCCGTCACCTTCAGTGGGGACTATCACTACGAGCAGTACTTC
CDR3aa: CGAVTFSGDYHYEQYF
j_gene: TRBJ2-7
v_gene: TRBV20-1
d_gene: TRBD2
abundance: .

CDR3nt: TGCAGTGCTAGATCCCCCGGGACACCGGAGGTCGGCTACACCTTC
CDR3aa: CSARSPGTPEVGYTF
j_gene: TRBJ1-2
v_gene: TRBV20-1
d_gene: .
abundance: few

CDR3nt: TGTGCCAACAGCTTAGGAGGGAGGCTCCACCTAACAGATACGCAGTATTTT
CDR3aa: CANSLGGRLHLTDTQYF
j_gene: TRBJ2-3
v_gene: TRBV11-2
d_gene: .
abundance: .

CDR3nt: TGCAGTGCTAGGGGACAGACTTGGCCCTACGAGCAGTACTTC
CDR3aa: CSARGQTWPYEQYF
j_gene: TRBJ2-7
v_gene: TRBV20-1
d_gene: TRBD1
abundance: few

CDR3nt: TGCGCCAGCAGCCAAGAATTGGGCGGGGGTGACTATGGCTACACCTTC
CDR3aa: CASSQELGGGDYGYTF
j_gene: TRBJ1-2
v_gene: TRBV4-3
d_gene: .
abundance: many

CDR3nt: TGCAGTGTGATTTCCGACAGGGCCATGACCCATAGCAATCAGCCCCAGCATTTT
CDR3aa: CSVISDRAMTHSNQPQHF
j_gene: TRBJ1-5
v_gene: TRBV20-1
d_gene: TRBD1
abundance: few

CDR3nt: TGCAGTGCTAGGGCCGGGACATTGCCTTACGAGCAGTACTTC
CDR3aa: CSARAGTLPYEQYF
j_gene: TRBJ2-7
v_gene: TRBV20-1
d_gene: .
abundance: .

CDR3nt: TGTGCCAGCAGTTTAGGCAGTACCAAAAACATTCAGTACTTC
CDR3aa: CASSLGSTKNIQYF
j_gene: TRBJ2-4
v_gene: TRBV12-3/TRBV12-4
d_gene: .
abundance: many

CDR3nt: TGTGCCAGCAGCTTAGACGGGACAGGGGGCAACGAGCAGTACTTC
CDR3aa: CASSLDGTGGNEQYF
j_gene: TRBJ2-7
v_gene: TRBV7-2
d_gene: TRBD1
abundance: .

CDR3nt: TGTGCCAGCAGCGGTAGGACCGGTGAACATAGCAATCAGCCCCAGCATTTT
CDR3aa: CASSGRTGEHSNQPQHF
j_gene: TRBJ1-5
v_gene: TRBV7-8
d_gene: .
abundance: .

CDR3nt: TGCGCCAGCAGCTTGGCCATATCGGCGGGGGTCTACGAGCAGTACTTC
CDR3aa: CASSLAISAGVYEQYF
j_gene: TRBJ2-7
v_gene: TRBV5-1
d_gene: TRBD2
abundance: many

CDR3nt: TGTGCCAGCAGCCCAACCCCCTCAGATGGTGAGCAGTTCTTC
CDR3aa: CASSPTPSDGEQFF
j_gene: TRBJ2-1
v_gene: TRBV9
d_gene: .
abundance: few

CDR3nt: TGTGCCAGCGCGGCTAGCGGAGGGGAGACCCAGTACTTC
CDR3aa: CASAASGGETQYF
j_gene: TRBJ2-5
v_gene: TRBV7-9
d_gene: TRBD2
abundance: .

CDR3nt: TGCGCCAGCAGCTTGGAATACGGCCCCTACGAGCAGTACTTC
CDR3aa: CASSLEYGPYEQYF
j_gene: TRBJ2-7
v_gene: TRBV5-1
d_gene: .
abundance: .

CDR3nt: TGTGCCAGCGGTTTGGCCCCCGGTAGGGGGAATGGCTACACCTTC
CDR3aa: CASGLAPGRGNGYTF
j_gene: TRBJ1-2
v_gene: TRBV28
d_gene: .
abundance: .

CDR3nt: TGTGCCTGGACCCAGGGACATGCAGGCACTGAAGCTTTCTTT
CDR3aa: CAWTQGHAGTEAFF
j_gene: TRBJ1-1
v_gene: TRBV30
d_gene: .
abundance: .

CDR3nt: TGTGCCAGCAGGGTGAACTACGAGCAGTACTTC
CDR3aa: CASRVNYEQYF
j_gene: TRBJ2-7
v_gene: TRBV6-1
d_gene: .
abundance: .

CDR3nt: TGTGCCAGCATCCAAGACAGGGGAGGGACAGATACGCAGTATTTT
CDR3aa: CASIQDRGGTDTQYF
j_gene: TRBJ2-3
v_gene: TRBV12-3/TRBV12-4
d_gene: .
abundance: many

CDR3nt: TGTGCCAGCAGCCGATTAGCGACAGGGGGTTACAACGAGCAGTTCTTC
CDR3aa: CASSRLATGGYNEQFF
j_gene: TRBJ2-1
v_gene: TRBV7-8
d_gene: TRBD1
abundance: few

CDR3nt: TGCGCCAGCGGCCACGGGGTTAATCGGGGAGCAACTAATGGAAAACTGTTTTTT
CDR3aa: CASGHGVNRGATNGKLFF
j_gene: TRBJ1-4
v_gene: TRBV5-1
d_gene: .
abundance: .

CDR3nt: TGCAGTGCTAGAGTCCGCAGTGGGGCCCAATTATATGGCAATCAGCCCCAGCATTTT
CDR3aa: CSARVRSGAQLYGNQPQHF
j_gene: TRBJ1-5
v_gene: TRBV20-1
d_gene: .
abundance: few

CDR3nt: TGTGCCAGCAGTTTATCCTACCGGCTCGAGCACGAGCAGTACTTC
CDR3aa: CASSLSYRLEHEQYF
j_gene: TRBJ2-7
v_gene: TRBV28
d_gene: .
abundance: many

CDR3nt: TGCAGTGCTAGTCGTCTAGCGGGGGGGCTTGAGCAGTACTTC
CDR3aa: CSASRLAGGLEQYF
j_gene: TRBJ2-4
v_gene: TRBV20-1
d_gene: TRBD2
abundance: once

CDR3nt: TGTGCCAGCAGCCCTAGGGGACCCTACGAGCAGTACTTC
CDR3aa: CASSPRGPYEQYF
j_gene: TRBJ2-7
v_gene: TRBV7-2
d_gene: .
abundance: .

CDR3nt: TGTGCCAGCAGCGTAGCTGGGGCTAGCGGGGAGCTGTTTTTT
CDR3aa: CASSVAGASGELFF
j_gene: TRBJ2-2
v_gene: TRBV9
d_gene: .
abundance: .

CDR3nt: TGTGCCAGCAGGCCCGACAGGGGCTCCTACAATGAGCAGTTCTTC
CDR3aa: CASRPDRGSYNEQFF
j_gene: TRBJ2-1
v_gene: TRBV12-3/TRBV12-4
d_gene: TRBD1
abundance: many

CDR3nt: TGTGCCAGCAGTTACTCCAGGGGGCCTAATGAAAAACTGTTTTTT
CDR3aa: CASSYSRGPNEKLFF
j_gene: TRBJ1-4
v_gene: TRBV6-5
d_gene: TRBD1
abundance: .

CDR3nt: TGTGCCACCTCTCCCGGGACTAGCGGCATCAATGAGCAGTTCTTC
CDR3aa: CATSPGTSGINEQFF
j_gene: TRBJ2-1
v_gene: TRBV6-2/TRBV6-3
d_gene: TRBD2
abundance: few

CDR3nt: TGTGCCAGCAGCGTAGTTGGTGGGACGGATACGCAGTATTTT
CDR3aa: CASSVVGGTDTQYF
j_gene: TRBJ2-3
v_gene: TRBV9
d_gene: .
abundance: many

CDR3nt: TGTGCCAGCAGCCAAGAAGGGAGAGGGACAGGGCCTAGGAAGACCCAGTACTTC
CDR3aa: CASSQEGRGTGPRKTQYF
j_gene: TRBJ2-5
v_gene: TRBV14
d_gene: TRBD1
abundance: few

CDR3nt: TGTGCCAGCAGCTTAGTGAGGGGCATTTGCAATGAGCAGTTCTTC
CDR3aa: CASSLVRGICNEQFF
j_gene: TRBJ2-1
v_gene: TRBV7-2
d_gene: .
abundance: few

CDR3nt: TGTGCCAGCAGCTTAGGGGACAGACGGAACACTGAAGCTTTCTTT
CDR3aa: CASSLGDRRNTEAFF
j_gene: TRBJ1-1
v_gene: TRBV7-2
d_gene: TRBD1
abundance: many

CDR3nt: TGCGCCAGCAGCTTGGCACTAGCCTTCGAAGATACGCAGTATTTT
CDR3aa: CASSLALAFEDTQYF
j_gene: TRBJ2-3
v_gene: TRBV5-1
d_gene: .
abundance: .